Shown below are 23 T cell receptor beta chains from a single sample sequenced in a study of blood T cell repertoires in COVID-19. Measured with immunoSEQ multiplex PCR; TCRdb has only the in-frame clones, and not every one. This table has some 170,000 clones, 85% to 95% appearing once. Material for sequencing was peripheral blood. Source of these receptors: a woman between 55 and 75 years old with COVID-19, enrolled during active disease.

The rearrangement joins TRBV6-5 to TRBJ1-4, with TRBD1 matching over 7 bases. Trimming took 6 bases from V and 8 from J; bases not matched to a gene: 9. The CDR3 length is 14 residues. Per the germline V gene, CDR1 is MNHEY and CDR2 is SVGAGI. In DNA, the CDR3 is TGTGCCAGCAGATCAGGGGGTCAGGGGGAAAAACTGTTTTTT. Protein: CASRSGGQGEKLFF.

The rearrangement uses TRBV19 and TRBJ1-1, with no clear D. CDR1 and CDR2 from the germline V gene are LNHDA and SQIVND (reference sequence). CDR3 length equals 11 residues. V lost 3 bases, J lost 11 bases, and 10 bases lay in between. The CDR3, as DNA: TGTGCCAGTAGTATTCCGGGGAGGGCTTTCTTT. Amino acids: CASSIPGRAFF.

The gene calls are TRBV4-2 and TRBJ1-2, with 7 bases lining up with TRBD1. CDR1 and CDR2 (germline): LGHNA, YNFKEQ. The CDR3 has 17 residues. Trimming removed 0 bases from V and 3 bases from J; junction bases left unmatched: 10. CDR3 amino acids: CASSQEEGASVYYGYTF. The CDR3 bases are TGTGCCAGCAGCCAAGAAGAGGGGGCGTCAGTTTACTATGGCTACACCTTC.

The chain links TRBV5-6 to TRBJ2-2; no firm D call. The CDR3 spans 14 residues. Germline V gives CDR1 SGHDT, CDR2 YYEEEE. Trimming shortened V by 0 bases and J by 5 bases, and 8 bases separated the two germline ends. The CDR3 nucleotides are TGTGCCAGCAGCTTGGCTGCAGGTACCGGGGAGCTGTTTTTT. It encodes CASSLAAGTGELFF. The whole variable domain, remainder taken from reference TRBV5-6 and TRBJ2-2, is DAGVTQSPTHLIKTRGQQVTLRCSPKSGHDTVSWYQQALGQGPQFIFQYYEEEERQRGNFPDRFSGHQFPNYSSELNVNALLLGDSALYLCASSLAAGTGELFFGEGSRLTVL.

This clone was found a few times. The chain carries TRBV10-3 and TRBJ1-4, with D unclear. CDR3 length: 16 amino acids. Deletions cut 2 bases from V and 1 base from J, with 11 bases between. Germline CDR1 and CDR2: ENHRY and SYGVKD. CDR3 loop: CAISENEVRTNEKLFF. CDR3 bases: TGTGCCATCAGTGAGAACGAGGTCAGAACTAATGAAAAACTGTTTTTT.

The gene calls are TRBV4-3 and TRBJ2-5; tentative D call: TRBD2 (6 bases). V was trimmed by 1 base and J by 4 bases, leaving 19 bases between them. Germline lookup yields CDR1 LGHNA and CDR2 YSLEER. The CDR3 is made up of 17 amino acids. CDR3 bases: TGCGCCAGCAGCCAAGGTACCAACCGACTAGTGGGAGAGACCCAGTACTTC. Translation: CASSQGTNRLVGETQYF.

The chain recombines TRBV5-1 with TRBJ2-7, with D maybe TRBD1 (5 bases). V lost 4 bases and J 1 base, leaving 21 bases between the germline ends. This CDR3 is 17 amino acids long. CDR1 SGHRS and CDR2 YFSETQ come from the germline V gene. CDR3 region: CASSAAIRAPRSYEQYF. The DNA of the CDR3 is TGCGCCAGCAGCGCGGCGATCAGGGCGCCGCGGTCCTACGAGCAGTACTTC.

The chain carries TRBV27 and TRBJ2-7, with a weak D call TRBD2 (6 bases). Looked up from germline, CDR1 is MNHEY and CDR2 is SMNVEV (reference sequence). V was cut by 3 bases and J by 3 bases, with 15 bases left in between. This CDR3 has 15 residues. As DNA, the CDR3 is TGTGCCAGCAGTTTCTCCCCCGGGGGAGGCTACGAGCAGTACTTC. Translated: CASSFSPGGGYEQYF.

The chain combines TRBV6-5 with TRBJ2-5; D is perhaps TRBD2 (6 bases). CDR3 length: 12 amino acids. The germline V gene has CDR1 MNHEY and CDR2 SVGAGI. Written as DNA, the CDR3 is TGTGCGAGTAGCGGTAACCAAGAGACCCAGTACTTC. Translated: CASSGNQETQYF.

The chain links TRBV3-1 (or the pseudogene TRBV3-2) to TRBJ2-7; D is possibly TRBD2 (5 bases). The germline gives CDR1 LGHDT, CDR2 YNNKEL (reference sequence). This CDR3 is 14 amino acids long. Trimming removed 2 bases at V and 0 bases at J, with 8 bases between. CDR3 sequence reads: CASSQRGSSYEQYF. DNA for the CDR3: TGTGCCAGCAGCCAACGAGGGAGCTCCTACGAGCAGTACTTC.

In nucleotides, the CDR3 is TGTGCCAGCAGCTTGGGACAGGGCCTACCCCAAGAGACCCAGTACTTC. Translating it yields CASSLGQGLPQETQYF. This chain joins TRBV5-4 and TRBJ2-5; 7 bases are shared with TRBD1. Germline-derived CDR1 and CDR2 are SGHNT and YYREEE (reference sequence). Unmatched junction bases numbered 6, after V lost 0 bases and J lost 1 base. This CDR3 comprises 16 residues.

The rearrangement links TRBV9 to TRBJ1-1, with no clear D. The CDR3 extends over 12 amino acids. Per the germline V gene, CDR1 is SGDLS and CDR2 is YYNGEE. Trimming took off 4 bases at V and 2 bases at J, with 6 bases between the two ends. Here the CDR3 reads CASSPLNTEAFF. DNA of the CDR3: TGTGCCAGCAGCCCCCTAAACACTGAAGCTTTCTTT.

The chain is built from TRBV9 and TRBJ1-4; D perhaps matches TRBD1 (5 bases). Germline CDR1 reads SGDLS; CDR2 reads YYNGEE. The CDR3 length is 15 residues. V lost 4 bases and J lost 0, with 10 bases in between. The CDR3 nucleotides are TGTGCCAGCAGCCAAGGACAAGCAACTAATGAAAAACTGTTTTTT. Its protein product is CASSQGQATNEKLFF.

This sequence joins TRBV7-2 and TRBJ2-7, with D possibly TRBD2 on 7 matching bases. In germline, CDR1 is SGHTA, CDR2 FQGNSA. Trimming shortened V by 5 bases and J by 2 bases, and 13 bases separated the two germline ends. This CDR3 region has 14 residues. CDR3 sequence reads: CASSARGGTYEQYF. CDR3 bases: TGTGCCAGCAGCGCTAGGGGGGGGACCTACGAGCAGTACTTC.

V gene TRBV4-3 combines with J gene TRBJ1-1; D is possibly TRBD1 (5 bases). With 4 bases removed from V and 1 base from J, the gap between germline ends came to 13 bases. In germline, CDR1 is LGHNA, CDR2 YSLEER. The CDR3 has 15 residues. The DNA of the CDR3 is TGCGCCAGCAGCCTTAACCTCGGGGGGAACACTGAAGCTTTCTTT. Protein product: CASSLNLGGNTEAFF.

The J gene is TRBJ2-3, the V gene TRBV18, with D possibly matching TRBD1 (5 bases). V lost 3 bases, J lost 0 bases, and 10 bases lay in between. Germline V lookup: CDR1 KGHSH, CDR2 LQKENI. CDR3 length: 15 residues. The CDR3 loop reads CASSPYRTSTDTQYF. CDR3 nucleotides: TGTGCCAGCTCACCCTACAGGACAAGCACAGATACGCAGTATTTT.

This chain connects TRBV6-5 to TRBJ2-7, with D possibly matching TRBD1 (5 bases). V shed 4 bases and J shed 3 bases, with 19 bases lying between them. In germline, CDR1 is MNHEY, CDR2 SVGAGI. The CDR3 extends over 16 amino acids. CDR3 protein: CASSSPDSASNYEQYF. CDR3 bases: TGTGCCAGCAGTTCCCCAGACAGCGCCTCTAACTACGAGCAGTACTTC.

The chain carries TRBV29-1 and TRBJ1-1; 10 nucleotides line up with TRBD1. The germline gives CDR1 SQVTM, CDR2 ANQGSEA. This CDR3 is 13 amino acids long. V was clipped by 3 bases and J by 6 bases; unmatched bases: 4. The CDR3 DNA reads as TGCAGCGTTGAGGGGACAGGGGCCCCTGAAGCTTTCTTT. Encoded protein: CSVEGTGAPEAFF.

V and J are TRBV6-2 or TRBV6-3 and TRBJ1-1, with D hard to call. With 5 bases removed from V and 6 bases from J, the gap between germline ends came to 16 bases. The germline V gene has CDR1 MNHEY and CDR2 SVGEGT. There are 14 residues in the CDR3. The CDR3: CASSAEGAWAEAFF. DNA of the CDR3: TGTGCCAGCAGTGCTGAGGGTGCTTGGGCTGAAGCTTTCTTT.

This sequence joins TRBV3-1 (or the pseudogene TRBV3-2) and TRBJ1-2; a possible D gene is TRBD1 (5 bases). This CDR3 contains 17 residues. V lost 0 bases to trimming and J lost 5 bases, with 19 bases between them. Germline loops: CDR1 LGHDT, CDR2 YNNKEL (reference sequence). In DNA form, the CDR3 reads TGTGCCAGCAGCCAAGAGGCGTTGGCGGGGCAAGGGTATGGCTACACCTTC. This translates into CASSQEALAGQGYGYTF.

The rearrangement links TRBV19 to TRBJ1-4; no definite D call. This CDR3 spans 13 amino acids. V lost 6 bases and J 4 bases, leaving 9 bases between the germline ends. CDR1 and CDR2 (germline): LNHDA, SQIVND (reference sequence). The CDR3 spells CASSRVLNEKLFF. DNA for the CDR3: TGTGCCAGTAGCCGAGTGCTTAATGAAAAACTGTTTTTT.

This clone was seen just once. The V call is TRBV5-5, the J call TRBJ1-2; D unresolved. Per the germline V gene, CDR1 is SGHKS and CDR2 is YYEKEE (reference sequence). The ends were cut back, 4 bases at V and 3 bases at J, with 16 bases in the middle. The CDR3 contains 15 residues. The CDR3: CASSLSLRSDYGYTF. The DNA of the CDR3 is TGTGCCAGCAGCCTATCTCTGCGGAGTGACTATGGCTACACCTTC.

The chain combines TRBV5-1 with TRBJ2-1; 7 positions match TRBD1. Germline lookup yields CDR1 SGHRS and CDR2 YFSETQ. CDR3 size: 16 residues. V lost 4 bases and J lost 5; bases outside the gene matches: 12. CDR3 sequence reads: CASSPGDSANNNEQFF. The CDR3 region has the DNA TGCGCCAGCAGCCCAGGGGACAGCGCCAATAACAATGAGCAGTTCTTC.